What follows describes a single T cell receptor (beta chain). Authors' data handling: By means of reference gene primer amplification, nucleated cell counts were estimated. TCRdb keeps only in-frame clones here, not all; method: immunoSEQ multiplex PCR. That table supplies the V and J calls and clone size; D and trimming were determined from the DNA. The sample lists under 200,000 clones; around four fifths were seen once. Cohort placement rested on clinical history that participants reported themselves. This record belongs to a study of blood T cell repertoires in COVID-19. Across the whole study: The United States, Italy and Spain were the sources of the acute and convalescent COVID-19 samples.

Deletions cut 2 bases from V and 4 bases from J, with 10 bases between. The germline gives CDR1 KGHDR, CDR2 SFDVKD. This CDR3 comprises 15 residues. Sequencing used PBMCs or T cells enriched from blood (not recorded which). The TCR comes from a woman aged 45-60 years in a cohort exposed to, infected with or recovered from COVID-19 (not recorded which). This chain uses TRBV24-1 with TRBJ2-2; D is possibly TRBD1 (7 bases). CDR3 loop: CATSDWRGRTGELFF. The CDR3 DNA is TGTGCCACCAGTGATTGGAGGGGGCGCACCGGGGAGCTGTTTTTT.